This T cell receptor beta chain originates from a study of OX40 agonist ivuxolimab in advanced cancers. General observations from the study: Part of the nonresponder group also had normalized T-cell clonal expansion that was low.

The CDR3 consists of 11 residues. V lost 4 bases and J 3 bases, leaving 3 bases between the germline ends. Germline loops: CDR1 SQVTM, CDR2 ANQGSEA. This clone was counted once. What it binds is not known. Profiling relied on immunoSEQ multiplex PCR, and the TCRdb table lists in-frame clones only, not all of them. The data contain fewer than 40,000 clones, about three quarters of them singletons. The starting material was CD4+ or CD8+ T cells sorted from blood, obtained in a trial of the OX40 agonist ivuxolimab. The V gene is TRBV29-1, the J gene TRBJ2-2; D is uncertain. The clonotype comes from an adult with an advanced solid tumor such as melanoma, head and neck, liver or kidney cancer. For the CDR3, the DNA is TGCAGCGTTGTCTACACCGGGGAGCTGTTTTTT. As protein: CSVVYTGELFF.